The next 17 T cell receptor beta chains were all read from a single sample in a study of blood T cells in healthy people across ages. Primers used in a second PCR of roughly 7 to 12 cycles were a sample-barcoded 5' primer and a J-beta primer mix. MiXCR, applied by TCRdb to the 5' RACE reads, yields one record per CDR3 protein. This sample carries 800,000 or so distinct CDR3 sequences, approximately 65% of them seen once, and the ten largest clones take about 27%. Sequenced input: blood. These receptors all come from a man aged 30-40 years in good health.

The CDR3 loop reads CASSDTFDQPQHF. The CDR3, as DNA: TGTGCCAGCAGTGACACATTTGATCAGCCCCAGCATTTT. This chain uses TRBV6-6 with TRBJ1-5; D is uncertain. Per germline, CDR1 MNHNY and CDR2 SVGAGI (reference sequence). The CDR3 is 13 residues long. V gave up 5 bases and J gave up 5 bases, with 10 bases separating them.

The chain carries TRBV20-1 and TRBJ2-7, with a weak D call TRBD1 (6 bases). Gene TRBJ2-5 matches the end of the DNA better, so the J call may be wrong. CDR3 length equals 15 residues. Germline values: CDR1 DFQATT, CDR2 SNEGSKA (reference sequence). As DNA, the CDR3 is TGCAGTGCTAGAAAAGGGTCGACAGGAGAAGAGACCCAGTACTTC. Its translation: CSARKGSTGEETQYF.

The rearrangement joins TRBV20-1 to TRBJ1-5; D might be TRBD1 (6 bases). The CDR3 is made up of 14 amino acids. Looked up from germline, CDR1 is DFQATT and CDR2 is SNEGSKA (reference sequence). V was shortened by 1 base and J by 9 bases, with 16 bases between the two germline ends. In DNA form, the CDR3 reads TGCAGTGCTAGAGGGCGAACAGGGATATCGCCCCAGCATTTT. The encoded protein is CSARGRTGISPQHF.

This chain joins TRBV4-2 and TRBJ2-7; D is undetermined. The germline V gene encodes CDR1 LGHNA and CDR2 YNFKEQ. Trimming removed 1 base at V and 0 bases at J, with 10 bases between. There are 15 residues in the CDR3. CDR3 sequence (DNA): TGTGCCAGCAGCCAAGTCCTAGGGATCTCCTACGAGCAGTACTTC. Protein sequence: CASSQVLGISYEQYF.

A few counts support this clonotype. This sequence joins TRBV4-3 and TRBJ1-2; possibly TRBD1 for D (5 bases). The V gene's germline CDR1 is LGHNA and CDR2 YSLEER. The V end was cut by 1 base, the J end by 5 bases, with 11 bases between. The CDR3 has 14 residues. CDR3 sequence: CASSQAREVYGYTF. The CDR3 bases are TGCGCCAGCAGCCAAGCCAGGGAGGTATATGGCTACACCTTC.

The chain joins TRBV10-3 to TRBJ2-7; 10 bases agree with TRBD2. The CDR3 covers 17 residues. CDR1 and CDR2 from the germline V gene are ENHRY and SYGVKD. J gave up 6 bases and V 6 bases, and 17 bases lay outside the gene matches. The CDR3 region is CAISEGAGGLIKSEQYF. The DNA for the CDR3 is TGTGCCATCAGCGAGGGAGCGGGGGGGCTTATTAAATCCGAGCAGTACTTC.

The table lists this clonotype with many counts. The chain has TRBV7-2 and TRBJ2-7; 9 bases agree with TRBD2. Germline lookup yields CDR1 SGHTA and CDR2 FQGNSA. V dropped 3 bases and J dropped 0; count of bases not matched to a gene: 3. The CDR3 runs 15 residues. The CDR3 region has the DNA TGTGCCAGCAGCTTTGATAGCGGGGGCTCCTACGAGCAGTACTTC. It is translated as CASSFDSGGSYEQYF.

A note on this clonotype: A clone one base away is much larger, so this may be a read error. The rearrangement uses TRBV20-1 and TRBJ2-1, with TRBD1 as a possible D gene (5 bases). Germline V lookup: CDR1 DFQATT, CDR2 SNEGSKA (reference sequence). This CDR3 spans 11 amino acids. V dropped 6 bases and J dropped 10 bases, with 13 bases sitting between them. The CDR3 reads CSAYQGKEQFF. The CDR3 coding sequence is TGCAGTGCCTACCAGGGTAAGGAGCAGTTCTTC.

The genes are TRBV7-9 and TRBJ1-1, with TRBD1 matching over 11 bases. The trim removed 4 bases at V and 4 bases at J, leaving 11 bases unmatched. The germline V gene encodes CDR1 SEHNR and CDR2 FQNEAQ (reference sequence). The CDR3 spans 17 residues. CDR3: CASSWTGGAGKGTEAFF. In DNA form, the CDR3 reads TGTGCCAGCAGCTGGACAGGGGGCGCGGGAAAGGGCACTGAAGCTTTCTTT.

This clonotype has only one observation. V is TRBV6-1 and J is TRBJ2-7, with a tentative D call TRBD1 (6 bases). With 5 bases removed from V and 5 bases from J, the gap between germline ends came to 22 bases. The germline V gene encodes CDR1 MNHNS and CDR2 SASEGT. This CDR3 is built from 16 residues. The CDR3 coding sequence is TGTGCCAGCAGTAGATCAATGGGAGAGGGGGTCAACGAGCAGTACTTC. Residues: CASSRSMGEGVNEQYF.

The count of this clonotype is one. The chain has TRBV6-2 or TRBV6-3 and TRBJ2-4; D is undetermined. Germline V gene lookup returns CDR1 MNHEY and CDR2 SVGEGT. The V end was cut by 6 bases, the J end by 2 bases, with 8 bases between. The CDR3 has 13 residues. This CDR3 reads CASRGLPKNIQYF. CDR3 nucleotides: TGTGCCAGCAGGGGCCTTCCCAAAAACATTCAGTACTTC.

This clonotype was recorded only once. The CDR3 coding sequence is TGTGCCAGCAGCTTAGGCGTCGTGAGCTCCTACAATGAGCAGTACTTC. Its translation: CASSLGVVSSYNEQYF. The V gene is TRBV7-9, the J gene TRBJ2-1; D unclear. The DNA end is more similar to TRBJ2-7, so the J call may be wrong. The CDR3 covers 16 residues. Germline V gene sequence: CDR1 SEHNR, CDR2 FQNEAQ (reference sequence).

This clonotype has only a few counts. V gene TRBV11-1 combines with J gene TRBJ2-1, with D perhaps matching TRBD1 (6 bases). The CDR3 extends over 21 amino acids. The ends were cut back, 2 bases at V and 3 bases at J, with 29 bases in the middle. The germline gives CDR1 SGHAT, CDR2 FQDESV (reference sequence). CDR3 region: CASSLPTQVGAAVKNYNEQFF. CDR3 coding DNA: TGTGCCAGCAGCTTACCGACTCAAGTGGGGGCGGCTGTAAAAAACTACAATGAGCAGTTCTTC.

The J gene is TRBJ2-1, the V gene TRBV5-5; TRBD1 aligns across 10 bases. J gave up 6 bases and V 0 bases, and 3 bases lay outside the gene matches. The germline CDR1 and CDR2 sequences are SGHKS and YYEKEE (reference sequence). The CDR3 sequence is 15 residues long. CDR3 protein: CASSLEGTGVNEQFF. DNA for the CDR3: TGTGCCAGCAGCTTGGAAGGGACAGGGGTCAATGAGCAGTTCTTC. Full variable domain (rest looked up from reference TRBV5-5 and TRBJ2-1): DAGVTQSPTHLIKTRGQQVTLRCSPISGHKSVSWYQQVLGQGPQFIFQYYEKEERGRGNFPDRFSARQFPNYSSELNVNALLLGDSALYLCASSLEGTGVNEQFFGPGTRLTVL.

The chain uses TRBV25-1 and TRBJ1-4; D is undetermined. In germline, CDR1 is MGHDK, CDR2 SYGVNS. Trimming pared 1 base from V and 2 bases from J, leaving 8 bases between. The length of the CDR3 is 15 residues. The CDR3 DNA is TGTGCCAGCAGTGAATTCGCCATGACTAATGAAAAACTGTTTTTT. This codes for CASSEFAMTNEKLFF.

This sequence joins TRBV20-1 and TRBJ2-1; TRBD1 aligns across 8 bases. V lost 6 bases, J lost 6 bases, and 16 bases stayed unmatched. The CDR3 has 16 residues. Germline CDR1 reads DFQATT; CDR2 reads SNEGSKA (reference sequence). The CDR3 sequence: CSASRTPRGLVNEQFF. The CDR3 nucleotides read TGCAGTGCCTCAAGAACCCCCAGGGGGCTGGTCAATGAGCAGTTCTTC.

J is TRBJ2-7 and V is TRBV7-2, with 9 bases lining up with TRBD1. The J call may be mistaken, given a closer DNA end match to TRBJ2-5. The germline CDR1 and CDR2 sequences are SGHTA and FQGNSA. The CDR3 contains 15 residues. In DNA, the CDR3 is TGTGCCAGCAGCCCAGGCGAACAGGGGGCGTGGACCCAGTACTTC. Amino acids: CASSPGEQGAWTQYF.